This TCR beta chain was identified during a study of CD4 T cells in relation to SARS-CoV-2 and coronaviruses (dated by TCRdb to the early 2020s). General notes on the study: In the ViraFEST assay, PBMCs were cultured with antigen for approximately 9 days, after which TCR beta CDR3s were sequenced to identify clonal expansions specific to the antigen. For other donors in the study, expansion assays were sequenced with a different, Illumina-based TCR-beta assay. Patient-derived lymphoblastoid cell lines were used to map the HLA restriction of shared crossreactive spike epitopes. At the level of individual TCR clonotypes, the study measured memory CD4+ T cell crossreactivity between SARS-CoV-2 spike protein and common cold coronavirus spike proteins. The Adaptive Biotechnologies TCR-sequencing kit was used for samples from a few pre-COVID donors and for the naive versus memory experiments, whereas the other data were Illumina-based. An HIV-1 Nef peptide pool or a no-peptide culture served as the negative reference condition.

For this clone: Its antigen is not yet known. There are no base qualities to consult, and no much larger clone falls within one base.

What the authors observed across the whole study: Compared with monoreactive clones, crossreactive clones had significantly weaker SARS-CoV-2-driven expansion, a result consistent with antigenic imprinting. Because no donor provided both pre-pandemic and post-infection samples, tracing the source of pre-existing responses was limited. Small numbers of patients and of tested TCRs were a limitation of the study. About 60% of donors had memory CD4+ clonotypes that crossrecognized SARS-CoV-2 and at least one common cold coronavirus spike. Crossreactivity analysis centred on spike protein, so crossreactivity against other viral proteins was not assessed.

CD4+ T cells from unexposed donors were collected before the COVID-19 pandemic (2011-2018). The EasySep CD4+ T cell isolation kit was used to isolate CD4+ T cells once the cultures had run for 9 to 11 days. Unexposed donor CD4+ T cells were tested for reactivity to SARS-CoV-2 S and N and four common cold coronavirus spike pools, as cell number allowed. PBMCs were cultured at two million per well in IMDM supplemented with about 5.3% human AB serum and 8 to 10 IU/ml IL-2. Half of the culture medium was replaced with fresh IL-2-containing medium on days 3 and 7. In general, every peptide culture condition was set up in three replicate wells. Leukapheresis product for the unexposed donors was purchased commercially. Ficoll-Paque PLUS gradient centrifugation was used to isolate PBMCs from either whole blood or leukapheresis product. PBMCs were either used fresh in the expansion assay or cryopreserved at -140 degrees C. The QIAamp Micro DNA Kit was used to extract genomic DNA from the CD4+ T cells.

Library generation was performed with the immunoSEQ multiplex PCR assay. In the original analysis: During preprocessing, nonproductive sequences were discarded, as were any CDR3s that did not begin with C, did not end with F or W, or were shorter than 7 amino acids. Antigen-specific clonotypes were called with the MANAFEST web app on the basis of expansion relative to the reference and to other culture wells. A clone was considered positive if the clone showed significant expansion compared with the reference culture in 2 of 3 replicate wells at an FDR below 0.05. To be called positive, a clone also had to show significant expansion compared with every other tandem well and an odds ratio greater than 5. CDR3 homology was measured as pairwise Levenshtein distance, computed with the stringdist R package after trimming three terminal residues from each end. This immuneACCESS table, as held by TCRdb, lists in-frame sequences with V and J called but not all clones. Of the missing ones, under half trace to an unresolved V gene in checked studies; the others have no known cause. V and J calls and clone size are as listed in that table; D and trimming were resolved from the DNA. The sample table records around 9,800 clones; over 65% of these occur just once. Approximately 18% of the sample is taken by the ten largest.

According to the germline V gene, CDR1 reads SGHTA and CDR2 reads FQGNSA. The V and J ends are trimmed by 3 bases and 0 bases, leaving 9 bases between them. The CDR3 numbers 15 residues from cysteine through phenylalanine. The CDR3 DNA has 45 bases and is translated from base 1. Sequenced input: CD4+ T cells from PBMCs, cultured in vitro. The rearrangement combines TRBV7-2 with TRBJ1-5; no D segment can be confidently identified. The sequence derives from a human donor in good health. This receptor has the CDR3 CASSFDGNSNQPQHF. Here is the DNA: TGTGCCAGCAGCTTTGACGGCAATAGCAATCAGCCCCAGCATTTT.